The present entry profiles one T cell receptor beta chain with its context. Its target is unknown. Looked up from germline, CDR1 is LGHDT and CDR2 is YNNKEL (reference sequence). V shed 3 bases and J shed 0 bases, with 12 bases lying between them. The CDR3 totals 16 residues. The record originates from a study of T cell responses to AZD1222 COVID-19 vaccine. Across the whole study: Second-dose groups at about 4 or about 12 weeks were pooled.

Study results and limitations: Breadth and depth of Spike-specific TCRs rose after two AZD1222 doses. Clonal diversity was possibly underestimated; the donors were predominantly white British and more often female. No day 14 peak samples; only post-peak repertoires were characterized.

Clones were sequenced by immunoSEQ multiplex PCR, and TCRdb holds only the in-frame ones, with some missing. The sample lists about 110,000 clones; 70% to 90% were seen once. The clonotype was recovered from an adult in good health. The sequences come from peripheral blood, collected on day 0 of AZD1222 vaccination. The V and J genes are TRBV3-1 (or the pseudogene TRBV3-2) and TRBJ1-3; a possible D gene is TRBD1 (5 bases). CDR3 protein: CASSQLRGDSGNTIYF. In DNA form, the CDR3 reads TGTGCCAGCAGCCAGCTTAGGGGAGACTCTGGAAACACCATATATTTT.